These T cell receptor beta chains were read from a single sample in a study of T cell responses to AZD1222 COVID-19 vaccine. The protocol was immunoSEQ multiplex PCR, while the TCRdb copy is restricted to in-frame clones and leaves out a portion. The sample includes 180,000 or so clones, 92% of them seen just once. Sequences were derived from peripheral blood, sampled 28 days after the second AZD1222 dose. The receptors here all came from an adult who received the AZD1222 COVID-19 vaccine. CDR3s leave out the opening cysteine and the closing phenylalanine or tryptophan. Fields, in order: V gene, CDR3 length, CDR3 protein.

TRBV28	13	ASSPLLGGSYEQY
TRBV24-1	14	ATSDLGTGKTGELF
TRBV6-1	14	ASSGRGLATNEKLF
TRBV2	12	ASTGYNPNTEAF
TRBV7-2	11	ASSLVVNTEAF
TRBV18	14	ASSPKTGTNNQPQH
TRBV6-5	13	ASSLHRSSYNEQF
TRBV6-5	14	ASSSHGQARGTEAF
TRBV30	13	AWSVGGHQNTEAF
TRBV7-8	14	ASSLLGTGGTDTQY
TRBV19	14	ASSGRGRTGRNEQY
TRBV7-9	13	ASSSRVEVEYGYT
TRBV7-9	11	ASSPSPYTEAF
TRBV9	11	ASSRGPLYGYT
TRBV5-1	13	ASSFQDSGDTEAF
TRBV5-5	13	ASSLGGEGLQPQH
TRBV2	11	ASQKGPSYEQY
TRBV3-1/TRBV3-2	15	ASSQGQGALTAYEQY